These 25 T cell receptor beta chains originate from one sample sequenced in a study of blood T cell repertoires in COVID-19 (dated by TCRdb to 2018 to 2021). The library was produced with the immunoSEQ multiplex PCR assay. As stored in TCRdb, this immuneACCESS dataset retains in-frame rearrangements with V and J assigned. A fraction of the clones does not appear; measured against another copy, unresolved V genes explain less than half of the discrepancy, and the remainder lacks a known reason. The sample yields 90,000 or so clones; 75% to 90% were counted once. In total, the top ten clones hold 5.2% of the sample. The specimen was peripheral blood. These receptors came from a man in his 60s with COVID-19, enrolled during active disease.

CDR3 region: CASSSGLAGGLTYEQYF. Written as DNA, the CDR3 is TGTGCCAGCAGCTCCGGCCTAGCGGGAGGGCTAACCTACGAGCAGTACTTC. The chain links TRBV5-5 to TRBJ2-7, with 12 nucleotides matching TRBD2. CDR3 length: 17 residues. Germline V gene lookup returns CDR1 SGHKS and CDR2 YYEKEE (reference sequence). V lost 3 bases and J lost 2; bases outside the gene matches: 9.

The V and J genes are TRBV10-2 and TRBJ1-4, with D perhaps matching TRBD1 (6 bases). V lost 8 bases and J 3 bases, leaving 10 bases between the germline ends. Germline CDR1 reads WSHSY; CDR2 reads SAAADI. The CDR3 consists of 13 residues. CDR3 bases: TGCGCCAGCCGCCGACAGGCTAATGAAAAACTGTTTTTT. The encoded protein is CASRRQANEKLFF.

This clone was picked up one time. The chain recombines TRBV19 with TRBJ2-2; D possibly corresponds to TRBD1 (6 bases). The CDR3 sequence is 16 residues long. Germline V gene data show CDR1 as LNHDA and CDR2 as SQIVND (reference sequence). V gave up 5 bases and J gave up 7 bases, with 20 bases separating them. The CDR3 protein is CASSAEFTGNGGELFF. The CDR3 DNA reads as TGTGCCAGTAGTGCCGAATTTACAGGGAACGGCGGGGAGCTGTTTTTT.

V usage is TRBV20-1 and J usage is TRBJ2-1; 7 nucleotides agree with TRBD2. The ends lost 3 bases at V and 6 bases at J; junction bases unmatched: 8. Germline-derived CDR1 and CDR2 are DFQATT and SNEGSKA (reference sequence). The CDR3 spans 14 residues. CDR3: CSASPSGEVNEQFF. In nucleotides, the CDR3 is TGCAGTGCTAGTCCCAGCGGGGAGGTCAATGAGCAGTTCTTC.

As DNA, the CDR3 is TGTGCCAGCAGCCCACGGACAGGACAAGAGACCCAGTACTTC. The encoded protein is CASSPRTGQETQYF. The chain uses TRBV11-2 and TRBJ2-5; 7 bases are a match to TRBD1. The V and J ends lost 5 bases and 2 bases, in that order; junction bases with no gene match: 5. The CDR3 has 14 amino acids. Per the germline V gene, CDR1 is SGHAT and CDR2 is FQNNGV.

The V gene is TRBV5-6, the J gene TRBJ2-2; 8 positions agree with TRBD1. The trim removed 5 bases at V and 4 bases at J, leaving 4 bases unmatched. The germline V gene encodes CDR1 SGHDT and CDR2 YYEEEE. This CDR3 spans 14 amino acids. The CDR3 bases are TGTGCCAGCAGTTCGGACAGGGCCACCGGGGAGCTGTTTTTT. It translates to CASSSDRATGELFF.

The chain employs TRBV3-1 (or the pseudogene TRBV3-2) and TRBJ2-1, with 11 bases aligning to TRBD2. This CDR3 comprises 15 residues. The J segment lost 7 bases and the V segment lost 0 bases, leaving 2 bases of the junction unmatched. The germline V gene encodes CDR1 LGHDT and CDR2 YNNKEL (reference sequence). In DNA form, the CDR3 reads TGTGCCAGCAGCCAAGAACTAGCGGGAGTTAATGAGCAGTTCTTC. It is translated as CASSQELAGVNEQFF.

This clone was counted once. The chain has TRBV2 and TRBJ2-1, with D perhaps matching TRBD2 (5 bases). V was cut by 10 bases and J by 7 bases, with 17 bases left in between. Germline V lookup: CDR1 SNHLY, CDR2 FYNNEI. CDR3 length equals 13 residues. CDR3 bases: TGTGCCACGGCAGACTCCCCGGGGAATGAGCAGTTCTTC. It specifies CATADSPGNEQFF.

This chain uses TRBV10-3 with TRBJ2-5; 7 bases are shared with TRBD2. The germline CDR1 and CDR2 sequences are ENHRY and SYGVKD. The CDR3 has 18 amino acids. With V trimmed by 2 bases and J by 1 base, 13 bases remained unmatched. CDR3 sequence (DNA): TGTGCCATCAGTGAGCAAACTAGCGCCGGGGAAACCCAAGAGACCCAGTACTTC. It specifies CAISEQTSAGETQETQYF.

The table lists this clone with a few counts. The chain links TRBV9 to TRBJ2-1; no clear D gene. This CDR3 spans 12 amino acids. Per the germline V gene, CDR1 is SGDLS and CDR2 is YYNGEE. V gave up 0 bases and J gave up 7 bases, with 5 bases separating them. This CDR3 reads CASSVDSNEQFF. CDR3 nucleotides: TGTGCCAGCAGCGTAGATAGTAATGAGCAGTTCTTC.

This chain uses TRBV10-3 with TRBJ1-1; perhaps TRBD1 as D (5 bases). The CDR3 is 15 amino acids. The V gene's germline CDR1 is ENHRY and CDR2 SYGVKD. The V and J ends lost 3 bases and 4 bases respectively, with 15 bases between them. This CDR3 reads CAISDPGGESTEAFF. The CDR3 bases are TGTGCCATCAGTGACCCCGGGGGGGAGAGCACTGAAGCTTTCTTT.

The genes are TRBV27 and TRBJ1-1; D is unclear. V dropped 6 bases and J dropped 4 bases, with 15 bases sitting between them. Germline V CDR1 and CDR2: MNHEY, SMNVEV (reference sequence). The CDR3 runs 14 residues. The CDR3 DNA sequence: TGTGCCAGCAGGACTTTAAGTGGAGGCACTGAAGCTTTCTTT. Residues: CASRTLSGGTEAFF.

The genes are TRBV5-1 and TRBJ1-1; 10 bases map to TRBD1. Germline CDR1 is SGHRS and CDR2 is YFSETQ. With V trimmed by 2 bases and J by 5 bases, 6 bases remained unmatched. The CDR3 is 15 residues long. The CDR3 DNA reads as TGCGCCAGCAGCTTTACCGGGACAGGGGCGACTGAAGCTTTCTTT. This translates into CASSFTGTGATEAFF.

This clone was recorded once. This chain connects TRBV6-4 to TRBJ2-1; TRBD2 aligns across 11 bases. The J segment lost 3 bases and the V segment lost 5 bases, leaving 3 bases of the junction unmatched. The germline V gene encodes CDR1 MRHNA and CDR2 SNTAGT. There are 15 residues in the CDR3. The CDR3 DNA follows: TGTGCCAGCAGTCCGACTAGCGGGAACTACAATGAGCAGTTCTTC. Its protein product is CASSPTSGNYNEQFF.

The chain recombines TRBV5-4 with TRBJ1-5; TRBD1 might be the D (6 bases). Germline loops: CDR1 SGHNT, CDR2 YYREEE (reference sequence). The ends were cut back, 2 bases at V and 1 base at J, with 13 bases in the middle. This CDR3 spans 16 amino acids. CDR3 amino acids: CASSFGGARSNQPQHF. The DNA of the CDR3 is TGTGCCAGCAGCTTCGGGGGGGCGAGGAGCAATCAGCCCCAGCATTTT.

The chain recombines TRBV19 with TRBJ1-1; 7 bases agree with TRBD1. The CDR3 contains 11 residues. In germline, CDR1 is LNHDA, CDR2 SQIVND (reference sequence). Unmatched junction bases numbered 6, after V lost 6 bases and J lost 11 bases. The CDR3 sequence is CASRLQGQAFF. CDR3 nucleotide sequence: TGTGCCAGTAGACTACAGGGGCAGGCTTTCTTT.

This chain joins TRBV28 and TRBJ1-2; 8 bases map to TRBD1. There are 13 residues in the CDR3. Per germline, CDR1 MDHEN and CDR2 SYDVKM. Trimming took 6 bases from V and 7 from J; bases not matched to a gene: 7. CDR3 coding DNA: TGTGCCAGCAGACCGGACAGGGTTGGTGGCTACACCTTC. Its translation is CASRPDRVGGYTF.

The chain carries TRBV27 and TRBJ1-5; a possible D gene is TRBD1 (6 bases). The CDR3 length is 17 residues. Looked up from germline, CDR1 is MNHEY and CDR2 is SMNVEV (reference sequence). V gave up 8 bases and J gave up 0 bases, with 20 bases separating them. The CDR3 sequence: CASPVWGRPYSNQPQHF. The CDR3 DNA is TGTGCCAGCCCTGTGTGGGGGCGCCCTTATAGCAATCAGCCCCAGCATTTT.

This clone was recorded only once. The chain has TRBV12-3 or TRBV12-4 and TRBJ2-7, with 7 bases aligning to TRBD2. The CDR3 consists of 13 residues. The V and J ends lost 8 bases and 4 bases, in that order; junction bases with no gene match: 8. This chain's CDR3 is CASALALSYEQYF. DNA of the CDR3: TGTGCCAGCGCACTAGCGCTTAGTTACGAGCAGTACTTC.

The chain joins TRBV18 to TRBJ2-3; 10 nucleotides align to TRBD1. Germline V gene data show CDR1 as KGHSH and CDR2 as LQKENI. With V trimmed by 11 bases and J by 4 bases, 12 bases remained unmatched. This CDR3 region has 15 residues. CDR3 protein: CAGTGTGDVADTQYF. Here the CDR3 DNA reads TGTGCCGGCACCGGGACAGGGGATGTGGCAGATACGCAGTATTTT.

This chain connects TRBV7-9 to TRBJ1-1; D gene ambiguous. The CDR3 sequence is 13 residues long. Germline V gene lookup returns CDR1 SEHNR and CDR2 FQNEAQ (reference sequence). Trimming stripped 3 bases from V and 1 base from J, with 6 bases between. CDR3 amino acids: CASSLNRNTEAFF. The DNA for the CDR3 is TGTGCCAGCAGCTTGAACAGGAACACTGAAGCTTTCTTT.

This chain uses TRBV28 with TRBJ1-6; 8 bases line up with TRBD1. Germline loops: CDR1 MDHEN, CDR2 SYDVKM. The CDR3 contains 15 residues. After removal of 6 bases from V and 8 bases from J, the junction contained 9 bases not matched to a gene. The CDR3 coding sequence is TGTGCCAGCAGCATGAACAGGGGGAGGGATTCACCCCTCCACTTT. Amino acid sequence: CASSMNRGRDSPLHF.

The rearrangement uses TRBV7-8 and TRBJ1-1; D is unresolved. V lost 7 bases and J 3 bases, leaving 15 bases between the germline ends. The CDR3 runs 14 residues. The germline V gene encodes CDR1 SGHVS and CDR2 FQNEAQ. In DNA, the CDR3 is TGTGCCAGCACCAACTCAAACGGGGACACTGAAGCTTTCTTT. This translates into CASTNSNGDTEAFF.

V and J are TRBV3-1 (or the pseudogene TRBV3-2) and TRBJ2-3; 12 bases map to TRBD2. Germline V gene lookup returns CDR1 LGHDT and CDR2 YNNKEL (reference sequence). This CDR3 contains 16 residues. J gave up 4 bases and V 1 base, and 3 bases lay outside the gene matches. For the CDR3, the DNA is TGTGCCAGCAGCCAAGGCCTAGCGGGAGGGTCAGATACGCAGTATTTT. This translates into CASSQGLAGGSDTQYF.

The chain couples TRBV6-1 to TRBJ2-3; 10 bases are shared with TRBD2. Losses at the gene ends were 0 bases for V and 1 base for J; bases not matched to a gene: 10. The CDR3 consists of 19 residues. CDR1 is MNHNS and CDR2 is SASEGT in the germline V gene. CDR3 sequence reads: CASSEAYRLAGDGTDTQYF. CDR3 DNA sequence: TGTGCCAGCAGTGAAGCCTATAGGCTAGCGGGAGATGGCACAGATACGCAGTATTTT.